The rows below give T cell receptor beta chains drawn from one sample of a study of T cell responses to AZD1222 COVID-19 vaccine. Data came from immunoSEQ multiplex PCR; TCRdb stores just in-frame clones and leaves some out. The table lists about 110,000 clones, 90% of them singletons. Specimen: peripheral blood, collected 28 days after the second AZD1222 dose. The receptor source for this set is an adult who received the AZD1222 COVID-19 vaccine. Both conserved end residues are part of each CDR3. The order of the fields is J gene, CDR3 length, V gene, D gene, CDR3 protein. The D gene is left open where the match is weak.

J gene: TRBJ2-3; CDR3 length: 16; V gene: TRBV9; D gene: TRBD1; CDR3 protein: CASSGMGTGIPDTQYF
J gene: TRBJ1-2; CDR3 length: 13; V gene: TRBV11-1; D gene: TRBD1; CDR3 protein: CASSPTTGLVYTF
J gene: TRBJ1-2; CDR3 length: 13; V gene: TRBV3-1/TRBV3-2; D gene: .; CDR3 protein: CASSRTDYYGYTF
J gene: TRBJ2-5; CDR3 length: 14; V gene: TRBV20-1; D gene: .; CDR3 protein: CSASRGPSQETQYF
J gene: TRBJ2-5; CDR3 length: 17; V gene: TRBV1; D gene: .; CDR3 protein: CTSSLWKGTGGRETQYF
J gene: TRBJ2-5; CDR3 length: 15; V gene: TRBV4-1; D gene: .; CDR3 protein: CASSIYREFGETQYF
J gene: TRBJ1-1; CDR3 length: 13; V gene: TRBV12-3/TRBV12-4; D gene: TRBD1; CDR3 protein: CASTEDRATEAFF
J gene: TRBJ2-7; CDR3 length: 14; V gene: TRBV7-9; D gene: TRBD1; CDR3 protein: CASSLGDRAVEQYF
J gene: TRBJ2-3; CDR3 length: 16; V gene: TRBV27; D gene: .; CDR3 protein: CASSPTPLAGTDTQYF
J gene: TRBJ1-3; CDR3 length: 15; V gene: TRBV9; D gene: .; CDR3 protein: CASSVGGSSGNTIYF
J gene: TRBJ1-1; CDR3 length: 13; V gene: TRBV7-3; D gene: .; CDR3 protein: CASRAGPNTEAFF
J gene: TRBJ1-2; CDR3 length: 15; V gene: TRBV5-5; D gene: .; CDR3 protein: CASSLRGRAGEGYTF
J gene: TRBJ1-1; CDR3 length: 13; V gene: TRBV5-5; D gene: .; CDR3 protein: CASVQASHTEAFF
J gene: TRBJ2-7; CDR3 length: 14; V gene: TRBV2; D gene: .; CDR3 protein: CASSTVGGLYEQYF
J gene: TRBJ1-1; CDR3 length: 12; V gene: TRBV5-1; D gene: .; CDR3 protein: CASSLEGTEAFF
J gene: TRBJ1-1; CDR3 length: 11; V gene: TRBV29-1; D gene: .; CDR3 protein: CSGRFADEAFF
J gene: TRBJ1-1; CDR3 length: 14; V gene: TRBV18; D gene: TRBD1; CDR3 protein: CASSPSDRVTEAFF
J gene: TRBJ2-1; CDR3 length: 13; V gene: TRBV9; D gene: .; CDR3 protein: CASSVGQYNEQFF
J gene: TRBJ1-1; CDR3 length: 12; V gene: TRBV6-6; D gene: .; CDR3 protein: CASRSGNTEAFF
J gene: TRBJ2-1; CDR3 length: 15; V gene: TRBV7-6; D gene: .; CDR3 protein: CASSPRVQGWDEQFF